One and the same sample provided the 2 T cell receptor beta chains below, sequenced in a study of cytotoxic CD8 clonotypes in ibrutinib-treated CLL (dated by TCRdb to about 2021). Library creation used the immunoSEQ multiplex PCR assay. TCRdb limited this immuneACCESS table to in-frame rearrangements with V and J called. A share of clones is missing; checked studies link under half to unresolved V genes, and the rest is unexplained. The sample contains roughly 70,000 clones, less than 95% of them found a single time. Under 4% of the sample rests with the top ten. In light of the paper, this sample's time point label describes: 12 to 13 months on ibrutinib. The material sequenced was PBMCs, taken after 12 months of ibrutinib treatment. The source is a human donor with chronic lymphocytic leukemia.

The V gene is TRBV18, the J gene TRBJ1-5; unclear D gene. CDR1 and CDR2 (germline): KGHSH, LQKENI. The CDR3 covers 15 residues. The germline V and J ends were trimmed by 6 bases and 0 bases, with 12 bases remaining between them. CDR3 sequence (DNA): TGTGCCAGCTCCCAGGAGGCCCATAGCAATCAGCCCCAGCATTTT. Its protein is CASSQEAHSNQPQHF.

The genes are TRBV7-9 and TRBJ2-1, with 9 bases identical to TRBD1. V was clipped by 5 bases and J by 8 bases; unmatched bases: 7. Germline lookup yields CDR1 SEHNR and CDR2 FQNEAQ (reference sequence). This CDR3 is 14 amino acids long. DNA of the CDR3: TGTGCCAGCAGCACGCCCACAGGGGGCGATGAGCAGTTCTTC. As protein: CASSTPTGGDEQFF.